Listed below are T cell receptor beta chains from one sample, sequenced in a study of CXCR3-negative and CXCR3-positive naive CD8 T cells. From its re-call of the 5' RACE reads, TCRdb lists each CDR3 protein once, without DNA. The ten most abundant clones cover over 0.4% of a sample with approximately 90,000 distinct CDR3 sequences. Sequencing was carried out using naive CXCR3+ CD8+ T cells from blood. The receptor set was obtained from a human donor in good health. Some clones in this sample may be carry-over from other donors' samples. CDR3s include the opening cysteine and the closing phenylalanine or tryptophan.

j_call v_call cdr3_aa
TRBJ2-7 TRBV7-6 CASSPGTGFHEQYF
TRBJ2-7 TRBV3-1 CASSPTSGSYEQYF
TRBJ2-7 TRBV29-1 CSVSPGEYEQYF
TRBJ2-1 TRBV11-2 CASSPISSGNNEQFF
TRBJ2-1 TRBV4-1 CASSPGLASYNEQFF
TRBJ2-1 TRBV19 CASSIRDYRENEQFF
TRBJ1-2 TRBV6-2/TRBV6-3 CASSTGRANYGYTF
TRBJ2-2 TRBV2 CASSETRRGTGELFF
TRBJ2-7 TRBV14 CASSWRGTYEQYF
TRBJ2-1 TRBV14 CASSPREDSYNEQFF
TRBJ1-1 TRBV25-1 CASSEYMGQGAGTEAFF
TRBJ2-3 TRBV12-3/TRBV12-4 CASSLRGAGTDTQYF
TRBJ1-1 TRBV7-2 CASSLAKGSTEAFF
TRBJ1-1 TRBV7-9 CASTPTGNTEAFF